Listed here are 10 T cell receptor beta chains from one sample, sequenced in a study of patients and donors after allogeneic stem cell transplantation. MiXCR, run by TCRdb on the RT-PCR reads, gives a single entry per CDR3 protein. The data contain about 960,000 distinct CDR3 sequences, 18% of them seen just once; the ten biggest clones take up approximately 5.9%. Specimen: blood, either unsorted or a sorted T cell fraction (not recorded which). All receptors derive from a human donor who was either an allogeneic HSCT recipient or a stem cell or donor lymphocyte infusion donor (not recorded which). It is not recorded whose cells these are; they may come from a transplant donor.

This clonotype was recorded a few times. The V call is TRBV6-2 or TRBV6-3, the J call TRBJ1-5, with D uncertain. Trimming left V 6 bases short and J 7 bases short, with 16 bases between. CDR3 size: 14 residues. Germline V lookup: CDR1 MNHEY, CDR2 SVGEGT. The CDR3 DNA reads as TGTGCCAGCAGGCGAGGGTCCTTGGTCCAGCCCCAGCATTTT. Its translation: CASRRGSLVQPQHF.

This clonotype showed up just a few times. This rearrangement joins TRBV7-6 to TRBJ2-7; 8 bases match TRBD2. The V gene's germline CDR1 is SGHVS and CDR2 FNYEAQ. CDR3 length: 15 amino acids. With V trimmed by 1 base and J by 7 bases, 9 bases remained unmatched. The CDR3 sequence is CASSLVTSGYEEQYF. The CDR3 DNA follows: TGTGCCAGCAGCTTAGTTACTAGCGGCTACGAAGAGCAGTACTTC.

CDR3 DNA: TGTGCCAGCACCGAATCGGGGGGGACCCAGTACTTC. Amino acids: CASTESGGTQYF. The chain is built from TRBV12-3 or TRBV12-4 and TRBJ2-5; 7 bases are a match to TRBD2. Germline trimming cut 7 bases from V and 7 bases from J; bases unmatched to any gene: 6. The CDR3 runs 12 residues.

A few counts support this clonotype. This chain links TRBV5-4 with TRBJ1-4, with a tentative D call TRBD1 (5 bases). The CDR3 is made up of 14 amino acids. CDR1 SGHNT and CDR2 YYREEE come from the germline V gene (reference sequence). The ends were cut back, 4 bases at V and 8 bases at J, with 15 bases in the middle. The CDR3 nucleotides are TGTGCCAGCAGCGCCGGGACGGCCCCCGAAAAACTGTTTTTT. Translated: CASSAGTAPEKLFF.

The CDR3 here is CAVPRGTNSYEQYF. The DNA of the CDR3 is TGTGCCGTCCCTAGGGGAACGAACTCCTACGAGCAGTACTTC. V usage is TRBV2 and J usage is TRBJ2-7; D perhaps matches TRBD1 (5 bases). CDR3 length: 14 amino acids. Germline loops: CDR1 SNHLY, CDR2 FYNNEI. V was pared by 11 bases and J by 0 bases, with 17 bases between.

The V and J genes are TRBV3-1 and TRBJ2-1; 7 positions match TRBD2. V shed 4 bases and J 0 bases; nucleotides not matched to a gene: 6. The CDR3 loop spans 16 amino acids. The V gene's germline CDR1 is LGHDT and CDR2 YNNKEL (reference sequence). The CDR3 protein is CASSLLGLNSYNEQFF. In DNA form, the CDR3 reads TGTGCCAGCAGCCTTTTGGGACTAAACTCCTACAATGAGCAGTTCTTC.

The J gene is TRBJ1-6, the V gene TRBV20-1; D call uncertain. Per germline, CDR1 DFQATT and CDR2 SNEGSKA (reference sequence). V lost 0 bases and J 7 bases, leaving 10 bases between the germline ends. The CDR3 is 14 amino acids. The DNA for the CDR3 is TGCAGTGCTAGAGACGATAAGGAGAATTCACCCCTCCACTTT. It codes for CSARDDKENSPLHF.

This clonotype has at least ten counts. For the CDR3, the DNA is TGTGCCAGCATCCCCAGGGGGAAAACCGGGGAGCTGTTTTTT. Amino acids: CASIPRGKTGELFF. The chain employs TRBV6-1 and TRBJ2-2, with 7 bases identical to TRBD1. Looked up from germline, CDR1 is MNHNS and CDR2 is SASEGT. The junction had 7 bases not matched to a gene; V was cut back by 7 bases and J by 5 bases. The CDR3 is 14 amino acids.

The chain is built from TRBV20-1 and TRBJ2-7; maybe TRBD1 (6 bases). The V end was cut by 0 bases, the J end by 1 base, with 13 bases between. This CDR3 is built from 15 residues. Germline V gene data show CDR1 as DFQATT and CDR2 as SNEGSKA (reference sequence). CDR3 loop: CSARDSWDTSYEQYF. CDR3 bases: TGCAGTGCTAGAGATAGCTGGGACACGTCCTACGAGCAGTACTTC.

This chain connects TRBV20-1 to TRBJ2-3, with 7 bases lining up with TRBD1. J was trimmed by 10 bases and V by 1 base; bases with no gene match: 2. Per the germline V gene, CDR1 is DFQATT and CDR2 is SNEGSKA (reference sequence). This CDR3 has 11 residues. The CDR3 DNA reads as TGCAGTGCTAGAGCTGGGACAGCGCAGTATTTT. Translated, it gives CSARAGTAQYF.